What follows describes a single T cell receptor (beta chain). Antigen unknown. The data derive from a study of cytotoxic CD8 clonotypes in ibrutinib-treated CLL. For the study at large: The patients comprised approximately ten relapsed/refractory and approximately 16 treatment-naive cases, some 17 IGHV unmutated.

Data came from immunoSEQ multiplex PCR; TCRdb stores just in-frame clones and leaves some out. The sample has roughly 220,000 clones; 70% are singletons. Points from the study as a whole: Measured clonality at baseline was greater than in age-matched healthy donors and tracked with circulating CD8+ T-cell counts.

The germline V gene has CDR1 SGHTA and CDR2 FQGTGA. The junction had 11 bases not matched to a gene; V was cut back by 4 bases and J by 9 bases. This CDR3 is 17 amino acids long. The V and J genes are TRBV7-3 and TRBJ2-1; 14 nucleotides agree with TRBD2. The sequencing here drew on PBMCs, taken after 12 months of ibrutinib treatment. The sequence was collected from a human donor with chronic lymphocytic leukemia. Here the CDR3 reads CASSSARTSGRSGEQFF. DNA for the CDR3: TGTGCCAGCAGCTCCGCCAGGACTAGCGGGAGGTCGGGTGAGCAGTTCTTC.